Following are 31 T cell receptor beta chains from one sample sequenced in a study of blood T cells in healthy people across ages. Then a second PCR, running roughly 6 to 11 cycles, was carried out with a sample-barcoded 5' primer and a J-beta primer mix. One entry per CDR3 protein results from TCRdb running MiXCR on the 5' RACE reads. The sample includes about 800,000 distinct CDR3 sequences, around 25% of them seen just once. In addition, the sample was reused for a study of T cells of mothers and their children.

The sample taken for sequencing was blood. These receptor sequences come from a boy between 10 and 17 years old in good health.

The chain recombines TRBV2 with TRBJ2-7; D unclear. The germline V gene has CDR1 SNHLY and CDR2 FYNNEI. The CDR3 runs to 11 residues. Trimming cost V 8 bases and J 2 bases, with 7 bases left between them. CDR3 DNA sequence: TGTGCCAGCCAATGGGCCTACGAGCAGTACTTC. Amino acid sequence: CASQWAYEQYF.

This clonotype occurred once. V is TRBV28 and J is TRBJ2-4, with D uncertain. Trimming cost V 6 bases and J 8 bases, with 14 bases left between them. Germline CDR1 is MDHEN and CDR2 is SYDVKM. The CDR3 length is 13 residues. The CDR3 DNA reads TGTGCCAGCAGGGGAAGGGTTTGGGACATTCAGTACTTC. Its protein is CASRGRVWDIQYF. Filled out from reference TRBV28 and TRBJ2-4, the complete variable domain reads DVKVTQSSRYLVKRTGEKVFLECVQDMDHENMFWYRQDPGLGLRLIYFSYDVKMKEKGDIPEGYSVSREKKERFSLILESASTNQTSMYLCASRGRVWDIQYFGAGTRLSVL.

The chain joins TRBV7-9 to TRBJ1-1; possible D gene TRBD1, 5 bases. The V gene lost 5 bases and the J gene lost 0 bases, with 10 bases spanning the gap. This CDR3 comprises 14 residues. Germline V gene lookup returns CDR1 SEHNR and CDR2 FQNEAQ (reference sequence). CDR3: CASSHTGMNTEAFF. CDR3 in DNA: TGTGCCAGCAGCCACACAGGTATGAACACTGAAGCTTTCTTT.

The rearrangement uses TRBV4-2 and TRBJ2-7; no firm D call. V lost 6 bases, J lost 6 bases, and 15 bases lay in between. The CDR3 covers 13 residues. CDR1 LGHNA and CDR2 YNFKEQ come from the germline V gene. The CDR3 spells CASSPGIGAEQYF. In DNA, the CDR3 is TGTGCCAGCAGTCCTGGGATTGGCGCCGAGCAGTACTTC.

This chain joins TRBV4-3 and TRBJ1-1, with D perhaps TRBD1 (6 bases). Germline V lookup: CDR1 LGHNA, CDR2 YSLEER. Trimming shortened V by 3 bases and J by 2 bases, and 13 bases separated the two germline ends. The CDR3 loop spans 15 amino acids. The CDR3 DNA sequence: TGCGCCAGCAGCCAGAGAGGGGGTTTCAACACTGAAGCTTTCTTT. It specifies CASSQRGGFNTEAFF.

The chain has TRBV6-5 and TRBJ2-3; D possibly matches TRBD1 or TRBD2 (5 bases each). This CDR3 is built from 16 residues. Trimming left V 3 bases short and J 7 bases short, with 20 bases between. CDR1 MNHEY and CDR2 SVGAGI come from the germline V gene. The CDR3 is CASSYYYTDGAHTQYF. DNA for the CDR3: TGTGCCAGCAGTTATTATTACACGGACGGGGCACATACGCAGTATTTT.

CDR3 sequence reads: CASSLVQGGYYGYTF. The CDR3 bases are TGTGCCAGCAGCTTAGTGCAGGGGGGGTACTATGGCTACACCTTC. The chain has TRBV7-2 and TRBJ1-2, with 7 bases fitting TRBD1. Trimming cost V 1 base and J 3 bases; bases outside gene matches: 5. Per the germline V gene, CDR1 is SGHTA and CDR2 is FQGNSA. The CDR3 covers 15 residues.

The V and J genes are TRBV4-1 and TRBJ2-7; 8 bases match TRBD1. The CDR3 totals 15 residues. The V gene's germline CDR1 is MGHRA and CDR2 YSYEKL. Unmatched junction bases numbered 7, after V lost 3 bases and J lost 3 bases. CDR3 sequence reads: CASSQDRAQIYEQYF. The CDR3 nucleotides are TGCGCCAGCAGCCAGGACAGGGCCCAAATCTACGAGCAGTACTTC.

The chain has TRBV12-3 or TRBV12-4 and TRBJ2-5, with D perhaps matching TRBD1 (6 bases). Judging by the DNA end, TRBJ2-1 fits better; the J call may be wrong. The CDR3 is 14 amino acids. This CDR3 reads CASSLMQGQDEQFF. CDR3 bases: TGTGCCAGCAGTTTAATGCAGGGACAAGATGAGCAGTTCTTC.

The J gene is TRBJ2-1, the V gene TRBV5-1, with 10 bases lining up with TRBD2. The CDR3 sequence is 19 residues long. Germline lookup yields CDR1 SGHRS and CDR2 YFSETQ. V trimming: 0 bases; J trimming: 5 bases; junction bases outside the gene matches: 14. CDR3 sequence (DNA): TGCGCCAGCAGCTTGGTGGCTAGCGGGAGTCGCTTTTCTAACAATGAGCAGTTCTTC. It yields the protein CASSLVASGSRFSNNEQFF.

This sequence joins TRBV24-1 and TRBJ2-3, with D perhaps assigned TRBD1 or TRBD2 (5 bases each). This CDR3 comprises 15 residues. Germline loops: CDR1 KGHDR, CDR2 SFDVKD. Trimming removed 3 bases from V and 4 bases from J, with 13 bases in between. The CDR3 loop is CATSDARRGSDTQYF. In DNA, the CDR3 is TGTGCCACCAGTGATGCCCGTCGGGGCTCAGATACGCAGTATTTT.

Points on this clonotype: The CDR3 end shows no conserved phenylalanine or tryptophan, and so a read error is likely. No DNA is shown, since the ends of the CDR3 on it are uncertain; the CDR3 is the one TCRdb lists. This sequence joins TRBV7-2 and TRBJ1-1. A total of 13 residues make up the CDR3, ends included. Germline CDR1 SGHTA, CDR2 FQGNSA. CDR3 residues: CASSRGGRVETFL.

The chain recombines TRBV20-1 with TRBJ1-5; no reliable D call. The germline V and J ends were trimmed by 0 bases and 0 bases, with 9 bases remaining between them. CDR3 size: 15 residues. Per the germline V gene, CDR1 is DFQATT and CDR2 is SNEGSKA (reference sequence). In DNA, the CDR3 is TGCAGTGCTAGAGATACCCGATATAGCAATCAGCCCCAGCATTTT. Its translation: CSARDTRYSNQPQHF.

This chain uses TRBV5-5 with TRBJ2-7; D might be TRBD2 (5 bases). With 4 bases removed from V and 1 base from J, the gap between germline ends came to 18 bases. The CDR3 runs 16 residues. Germline V lookup: CDR1 SGHKS, CDR2 YYEKEE (reference sequence). CDR3 DNA: TGTGCCAGCAGCGCACTATCGCTTACTAGTTCCTACGAGCAGTACTTC. Translating it yields CASSALSLTSSYEQYF.

The V call is TRBV6-1, the J call TRBJ2-3, with TRBD2 matching 9 bases. V lost 6 bases, J lost 3 bases, and 10 bases stayed unmatched. CDR3 length: 16 residues. CDR1 MNHNS and CDR2 SASEGT come from the germline V gene. DNA of the CDR3: TGTGCCAGCAGAGACCATGTTAGCGGGAGTACAGATACGCAGTATTTT. Translation: CASRDHVSGSTDTQYF.

Only a few counts were recorded for this clonotype. The CDR3 reads CASSPRGASGNTIYF. In nucleotides, the CDR3 is TGTGCCAGCAGCCCTAGGGGGGCTTCTGGAAACACCATATATTTT. This chain links TRBV7-9 with TRBJ1-3, with D perhaps matching TRBD1 (6 bases). Germline CDR1 reads SEHNR; CDR2 reads FQNEAQ (reference sequence). The CDR3 extends over 15 amino acids. V lost 5 bases and J lost 1, with 12 bases in between.

This chain uses TRBV28 with TRBJ2-7; 10 bases agree with TRBD2. The CDR3 runs to 15 residues. CDR1 is MDHEN and CDR2 is SYDVKM in the germline V gene. V shed 1 base, J shed 4 bases, and the junction held 4 bases outside the gene matches. The CDR3: CASSLYLAGAYEQYF. CDR3 bases: TGTGCCAGCAGTTTATATCTAGCGGGGGCGTACGAGCAGTACTTC. Looking up the rest from reference TRBV28 and TRBJ2-7 gives the full variable domain: DVKVTQSSRYLVKRTGEKVFLECVQDMDHENMFWYRQDPGLGLRLIYFSYDVKMKEKGDIPEGYSVSREKKERFSLILESASTNQTSMYLCASSLYLAGAYEQYFGPGTRLTVT.

This chain joins TRBV7-2 and TRBJ2-5; 7 nucleotides line up with TRBD2. CDR3 length equals 16 residues. Germline lookup yields CDR1 SGHTA and CDR2 FQGNSA. The V and J ends lost 3 bases and 0 bases, in that order; junction bases with no gene match: 7. In nucleotides, the CDR3 is TGTGCCAGCAGCTTTAGGGCTAGCGGATACCAAGAGACCCAGTACTTC. It translates to CASSFRASGYQETQYF.

This clonotype showed up just a few times. The chain carries TRBV29-1 and TRBJ2-5; perhaps D is TRBD1 or TRBD2 (5 bases each). CDR1 is SQVTM and CDR2 is ANQGSEA in the germline V gene. Trimming stripped 7 bases from V and 4 bases from J, with 10 bases between. The CDR3 has 11 amino acids. DNA for the CDR3: TGCAGCGGGTGGGACGGAGAGACCCAGTACTTC. Translation: CSGWDGETQYF.

The gene calls are TRBV24-1 and TRBJ2-1, with 7 bases matching TRBD2. The CDR3 extends over 15 amino acids. Trimming at V came to 1 base and at J to 5 bases, leaving 4 bases not matched to a gene. The germline V gene has CDR1 KGHDR and CDR2 SFDVKD. The CDR3 is CATSDFASGNNEQFF. The CDR3 DNA sequence: TGTGCCACCAGTGATTTCGCTAGCGGAAACAATGAGCAGTTCTTC.

This clonotype was seen at least ten times. The chain uses TRBV5-1 and TRBJ2-7; the match to TRBD1 covers 10 bases. The ends lost 5 bases at V and 1 base at J; junction bases unmatched: 9. The V gene's germline CDR1 is SGHRS and CDR2 YFSETQ. This CDR3 spans 16 amino acids. Written as DNA, the CDR3 is TGCGCCAGCAGTAGACAGGGGGCCGAACTTTCCTACGAGCAGTACTTC. Its protein product is CASSRQGAELSYEQYF.

The chain links TRBV4-1 to TRBJ2-3; TRBD2 agrees at 12 bases. Germline V CDR1 and CDR2: MGHRA, YSYEKL. The V gene end was trimmed by 4 bases and the J gene end by 1 base; junction bases not matched to a gene: 6. The CDR3 loop spans 17 amino acids. The CDR3 sequence: CASSLGGLAGRTDTQYF. As DNA, the CDR3 is TGCGCCAGCAGCCTTGGAGGACTAGCGGGGCGCACAGATACGCAGTATTTT.

The chain joins TRBV7-9 to TRBJ1-1; 10 bases are shared with TRBD1. V trimming: 7 bases; J trimming: 3 bases; junction bases outside the gene matches: 5. The germline gives CDR1 SEHNR, CDR2 FQNEAQ (reference sequence). The CDR3 totals 14 residues. CDR3 nucleotide sequence: TGTGCCAGCAACCTGGGGACAGGGGACACTGAAGCTTTCTTT. Protein product: CASNLGTGDTEAFF.

This chain connects TRBV28 to TRBJ2-1; 12 bases line up with TRBD2. Losses at the gene ends were 1 base for V and 6 bases for J; bases not matched to a gene: 4. The CDR3 totals 16 residues. Per germline, CDR1 MDHEN and CDR2 SYDVKM. The CDR3 region has the DNA TGTGCCAGCAGTTTATACGGACTAGCGGGAACCAATGAGCAGTTCTTC. Its protein is CASSLYGLAGTNEQFF.

The chain uses TRBV18 and TRBJ2-5; D is tentatively TRBD1 or TRBD2 (6 bases each). The J call may be incorrect, as the DNA end agrees better with TRBJ2-7. Germline CDR1 KGHSH, CDR2 LQKENI. This CDR3 contains 12 residues. CDR3: CASSPRGGEQYF. The CDR3 DNA sequence: TGTGCCAGCTCACCCAGGGGAGGCGAGCAGTACTTC.

The rearrangement joins TRBV5-5 to TRBJ2-7, with 7 bases aligning to TRBD1. Germline lookup yields CDR1 SGHKS and CDR2 YYEKEE (reference sequence). This CDR3 comprises 14 residues. V lost 4 bases, J lost 2 bases, and 6 bases stayed unmatched. This chain's CDR3 is CASSLTGMTYEQYF. Here the CDR3 DNA reads TGTGCCAGCAGCCTGACAGGGATGACCTACGAGCAGTACTTC.

The chain uses TRBV7-9 and TRBJ2-1; the D gene could be TRBD1 or TRBD2 (5 bases each). V was shortened by 1 base and J by 2 bases, with 15 bases between the two germline ends. Germline CDR1 reads SEHNR; CDR2 reads FQNEAQ (reference sequence). The length of the CDR3 is 17 residues. The CDR3 is CASSLGGLGTTYNEQFF. For the CDR3, the DNA is TGTGCCAGCAGCTTAGGAGGCCTGGGGACGACCTACAATGAGCAGTTCTTC.

J is TRBJ2-5 and V is TRBV27; D might be TRBD2 (7 bases). With the DNA end fitting TRBJ2-1 better, the J assignment may be wrong. Germline CDR1 MNHEY, CDR2 SMNVEV (reference sequence). The CDR3 consists of 15 residues. CDR3 sequence reads: CASSLGGGAFNEQFF. In nucleotides, the CDR3 is TGTGCCAGCAGTTTAGGGGGGGGGGCCTTTAATGAGCAGTTCTTC.

The J gene is TRBJ1-4, the V gene TRBV18; the D gene is possibly TRBD1 (6 bases). Per the germline V gene, CDR1 is KGHSH and CDR2 is LQKENI. V was shortened by 6 bases and J by 4 bases, with 15 bases between the two germline ends. This CDR3 is 15 amino acids long. The CDR3 bases are TGTGCCAGCTCCCCGAGGACAGAACATAATGAAAAACTGTTTTTT. The encoded protein is CASSPRTEHNEKLFF. Variable domain in full (rest from reference TRBV18 and TRBJ1-4): NAGVMQNPRHLVRRRGQEARLRCSPMKGHSHVYWYRQLPEEGLKFMVYLQKENIIDESGMPKERFSAEFPKEGPSILRIQQVVRGDSAAYFCASSPRTEHNEKLFFGSGTQLSVL.

This clonotype appeared many times. The chain couples TRBV7-9 to TRBJ2-5; TRBD2 might be the D (6 bases). V was cut by 1 base and J by 2 bases, with 8 bases left in between. The CDR3 has 14 amino acids. CDR1 SEHNR and CDR2 FQNEAQ come from the germline V gene (reference sequence). This chain's CDR3 is CASSLDREQETQYF. As DNA, the CDR3 is TGTGCCAGCAGCTTAGACCGGGAGCAAGAGACCCAGTACTTC.

This clonotype was detected a few times. The gene calls are TRBV20-1 and TRBJ2-7, with 14 bases identical to TRBD2. The J call may be wrong; the DNA end is better matched by TRBJ2-1. Germline V CDR1 and CDR2: DFQATT, SNEGSKA (reference sequence). This CDR3 has 19 amino acids. The CDR3 here is CSARDWGLAGALTYNEQFF. CDR3 sequence (DNA): TGCAGTGCTAGAGATTGGGGACTAGCGGGAGCGCTGACCTACAATGAGCAGTTCTTC.